The clone carrying this TCR beta chain appeared a few times. What it recognizes is unknown. The sample is drawn from a study of T cell repertoires in cytomegalovirus infection. Study-wide context: Indicated by public TCR beta signatures were CMV infection and matching HLA type. Study-level findings and limits: Carriage of CMV together with the relevant HLA was identifiable through cumulative public TCR beta family frequency. Clonotypes of TCR beta that were HLA-C-restricted and CMV-specific dominated the ex vivo response.

Losses at the gene ends were 5 bases for V and 3 bases for J; bases not matched to a gene: 10. CDR1 and CDR2 (germline): SGHNT, YENEEA. The CDR3 sequence is 16 residues long. TCRdb re-analysed the reads in MiXCR, keeping a single row per CDR3 protein. The sample carries 450,000 to 600,000 distinct CDR3 sequences, approximately 42% recorded once. The receptor comes from a human donor in good health (CMV status not recorded). Some clones in this sample may be carry-over from other donors' samples. The chain has TRBV11-3 and TRBJ1-1; 9 nucleotides agree with TRBD1. The sample was cultured PBMCs, taken from culture after CMV antigen stimulation. CDR3 region: CASSAGTGKGDTEAFF. The DNA for the CDR3 is TGTGCCAGCAGCGCCGGGACAGGGAAGGGGGACACTGAAGCTTTCTTT.